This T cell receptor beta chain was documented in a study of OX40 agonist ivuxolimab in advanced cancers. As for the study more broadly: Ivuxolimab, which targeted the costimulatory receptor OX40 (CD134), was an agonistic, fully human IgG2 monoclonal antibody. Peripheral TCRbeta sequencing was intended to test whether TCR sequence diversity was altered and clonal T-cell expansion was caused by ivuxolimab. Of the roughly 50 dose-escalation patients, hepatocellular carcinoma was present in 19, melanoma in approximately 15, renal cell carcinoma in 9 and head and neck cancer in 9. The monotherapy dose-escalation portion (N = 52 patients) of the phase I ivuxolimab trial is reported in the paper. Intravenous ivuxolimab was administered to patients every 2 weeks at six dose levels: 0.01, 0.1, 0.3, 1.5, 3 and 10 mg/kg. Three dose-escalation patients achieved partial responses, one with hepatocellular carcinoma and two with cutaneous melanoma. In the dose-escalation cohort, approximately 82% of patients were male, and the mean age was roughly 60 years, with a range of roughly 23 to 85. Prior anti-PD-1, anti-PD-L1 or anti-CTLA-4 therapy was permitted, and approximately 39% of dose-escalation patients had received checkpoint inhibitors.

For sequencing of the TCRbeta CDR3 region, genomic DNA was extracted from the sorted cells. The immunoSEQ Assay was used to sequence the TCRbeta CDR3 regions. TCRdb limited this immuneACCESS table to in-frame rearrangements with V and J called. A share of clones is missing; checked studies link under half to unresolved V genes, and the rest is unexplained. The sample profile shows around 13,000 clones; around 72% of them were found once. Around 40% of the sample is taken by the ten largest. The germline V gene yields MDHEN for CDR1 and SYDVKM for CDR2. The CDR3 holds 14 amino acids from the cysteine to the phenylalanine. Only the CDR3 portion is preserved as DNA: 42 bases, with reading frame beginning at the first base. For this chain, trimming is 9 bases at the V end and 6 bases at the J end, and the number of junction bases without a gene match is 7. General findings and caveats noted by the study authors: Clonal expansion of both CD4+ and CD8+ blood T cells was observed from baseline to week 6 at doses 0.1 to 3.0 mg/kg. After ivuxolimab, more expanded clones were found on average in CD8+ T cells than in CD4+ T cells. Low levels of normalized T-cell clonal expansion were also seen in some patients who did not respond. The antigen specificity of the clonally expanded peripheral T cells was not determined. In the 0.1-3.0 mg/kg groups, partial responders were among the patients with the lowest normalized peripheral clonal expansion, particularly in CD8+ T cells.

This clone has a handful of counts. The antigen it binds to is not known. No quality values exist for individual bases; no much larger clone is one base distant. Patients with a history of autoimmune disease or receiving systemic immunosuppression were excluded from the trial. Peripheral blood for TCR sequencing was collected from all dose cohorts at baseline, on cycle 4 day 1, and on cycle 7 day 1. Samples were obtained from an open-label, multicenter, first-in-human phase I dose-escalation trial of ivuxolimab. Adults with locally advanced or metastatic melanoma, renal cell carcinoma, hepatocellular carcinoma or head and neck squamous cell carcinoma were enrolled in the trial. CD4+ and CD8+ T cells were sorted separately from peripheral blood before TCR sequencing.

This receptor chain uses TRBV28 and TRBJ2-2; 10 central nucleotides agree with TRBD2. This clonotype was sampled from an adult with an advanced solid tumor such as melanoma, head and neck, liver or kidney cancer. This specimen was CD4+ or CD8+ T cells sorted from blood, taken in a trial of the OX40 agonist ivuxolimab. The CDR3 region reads CASSELAGAGELFF. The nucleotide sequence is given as TGTGCCAGTTCGGAGCTAGCGGGAGCCGGGGAGCTGTTTTTT.